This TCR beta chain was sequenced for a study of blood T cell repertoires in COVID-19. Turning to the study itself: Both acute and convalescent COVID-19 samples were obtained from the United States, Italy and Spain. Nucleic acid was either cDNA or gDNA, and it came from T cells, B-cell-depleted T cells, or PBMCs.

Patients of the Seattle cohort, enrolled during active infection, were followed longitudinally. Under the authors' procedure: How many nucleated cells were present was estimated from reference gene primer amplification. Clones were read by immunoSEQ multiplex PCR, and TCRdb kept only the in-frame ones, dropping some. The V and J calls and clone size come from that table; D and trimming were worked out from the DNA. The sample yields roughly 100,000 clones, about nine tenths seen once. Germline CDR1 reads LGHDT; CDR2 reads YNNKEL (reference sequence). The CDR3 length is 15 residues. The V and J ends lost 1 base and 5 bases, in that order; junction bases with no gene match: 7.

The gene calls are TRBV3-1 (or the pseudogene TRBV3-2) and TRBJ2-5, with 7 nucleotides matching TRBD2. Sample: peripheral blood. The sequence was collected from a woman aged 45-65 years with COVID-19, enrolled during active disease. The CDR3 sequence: CASSQGSLAVETQYF. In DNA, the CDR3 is TGTGCCAGCAGCCAAGGTAGTCTAGCGGTGGAGACCCAGTACTTC.